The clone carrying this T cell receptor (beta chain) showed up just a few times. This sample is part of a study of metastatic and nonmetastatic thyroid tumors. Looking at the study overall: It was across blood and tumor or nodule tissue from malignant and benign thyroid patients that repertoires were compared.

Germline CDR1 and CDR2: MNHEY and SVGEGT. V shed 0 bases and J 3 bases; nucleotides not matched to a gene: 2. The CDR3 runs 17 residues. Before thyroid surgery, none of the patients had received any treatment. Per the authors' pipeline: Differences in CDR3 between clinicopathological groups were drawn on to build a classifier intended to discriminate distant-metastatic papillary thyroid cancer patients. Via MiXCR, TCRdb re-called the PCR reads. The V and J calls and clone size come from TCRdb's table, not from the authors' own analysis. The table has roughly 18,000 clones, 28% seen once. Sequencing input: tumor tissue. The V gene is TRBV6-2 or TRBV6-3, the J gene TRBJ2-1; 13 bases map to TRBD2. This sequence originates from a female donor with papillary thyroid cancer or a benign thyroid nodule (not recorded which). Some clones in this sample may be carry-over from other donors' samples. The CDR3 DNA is TGTGCCAGCAGTTACTCTGGACTAGCGGGAGTCTACAATGAGCAGTTCTTC. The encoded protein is CASSYSGLAGVYNEQFF.